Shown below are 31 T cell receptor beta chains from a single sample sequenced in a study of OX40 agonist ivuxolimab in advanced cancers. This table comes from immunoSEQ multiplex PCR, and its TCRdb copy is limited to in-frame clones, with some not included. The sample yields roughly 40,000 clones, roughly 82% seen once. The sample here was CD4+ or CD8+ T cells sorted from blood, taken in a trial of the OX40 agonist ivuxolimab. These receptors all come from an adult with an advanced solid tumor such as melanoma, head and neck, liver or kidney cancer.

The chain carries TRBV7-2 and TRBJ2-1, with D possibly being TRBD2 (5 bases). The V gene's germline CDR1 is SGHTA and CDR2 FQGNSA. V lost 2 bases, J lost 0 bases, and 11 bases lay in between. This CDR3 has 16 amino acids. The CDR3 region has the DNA TGTGCCAGCAGCTTACAAGCGGCGAGCTCCTACAATGAGCAGTTCTTC. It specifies CASSLQAASSYNEQFF.

CDR3 coding DNA: TGTGCCAGCAGCTTGGGAGGGGGCGCAGATACGCAGTATTTT. This translates into CASSLGGGADTQYF. This sequence joins TRBV7-2 and TRBJ2-3, with D tentatively TRBD1 or TRBD2 (7 bases each). The CDR3 spans 14 residues. V lost 3 bases and J lost 4, with 11 bases in between. Germline V gene sequence: CDR1 SGHTA, CDR2 FQGNSA. Looking up the rest from reference TRBV7-2 and TRBJ2-3 gives the full variable domain: GAGVSQSPSNKVTEKGKDVELRCDPISGHTALYWYRQSLGQGLEFLIYFQGNSAPDKSGLPSDRFSAERTGGSVSTLTIQRTQQEDSAVYLCASSLGGGADTQYFGPGTRLTVL.

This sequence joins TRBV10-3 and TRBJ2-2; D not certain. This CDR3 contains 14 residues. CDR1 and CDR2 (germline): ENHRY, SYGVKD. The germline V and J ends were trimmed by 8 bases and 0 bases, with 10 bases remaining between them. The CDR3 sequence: CAIRWHSNTGELFF. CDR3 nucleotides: TGTGCCATCCGGTGGCATTCGAACACCGGGGAGCTGTTTTTT.

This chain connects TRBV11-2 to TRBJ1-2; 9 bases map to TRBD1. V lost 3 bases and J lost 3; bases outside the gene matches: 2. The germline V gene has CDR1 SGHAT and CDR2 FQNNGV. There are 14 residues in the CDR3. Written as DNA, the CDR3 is TGTGCCAGCAGCTTTGACAGGGGGGACTATGGCTACACCTTC. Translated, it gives CASSFDRGDYGYTF.

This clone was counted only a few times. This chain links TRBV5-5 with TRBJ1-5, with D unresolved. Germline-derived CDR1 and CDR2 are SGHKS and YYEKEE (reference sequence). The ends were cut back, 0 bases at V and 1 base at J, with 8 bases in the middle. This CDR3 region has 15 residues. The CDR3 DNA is TGTGCCAGCAGCTTGGTGGGGTTGAGCAATCAGCCCCAGCATTTT. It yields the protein CASSLVGLSNQPQHF.

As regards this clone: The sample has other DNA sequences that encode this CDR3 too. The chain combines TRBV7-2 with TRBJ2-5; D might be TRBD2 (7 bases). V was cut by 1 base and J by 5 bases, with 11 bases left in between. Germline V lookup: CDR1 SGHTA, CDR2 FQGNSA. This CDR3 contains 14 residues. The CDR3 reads CASSLGGGRETQYF. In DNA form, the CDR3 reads TGTGCCAGCAGCTTAGGGGGGGGCCGGGAGACCCAGTACTTC.

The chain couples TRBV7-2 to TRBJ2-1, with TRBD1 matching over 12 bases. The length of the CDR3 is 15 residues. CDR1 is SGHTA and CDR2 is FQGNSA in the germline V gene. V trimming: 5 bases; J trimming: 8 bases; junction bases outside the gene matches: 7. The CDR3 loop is CASSVRDRGRYEQFF. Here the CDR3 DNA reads TGTGCCAGCAGCGTCCGGGACAGGGGGCGATATGAGCAGTTCTTC.

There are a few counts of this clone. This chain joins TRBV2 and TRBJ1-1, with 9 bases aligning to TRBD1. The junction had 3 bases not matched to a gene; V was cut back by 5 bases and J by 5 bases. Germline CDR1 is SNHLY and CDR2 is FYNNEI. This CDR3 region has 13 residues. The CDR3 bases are TGTGCCAGCAGTCGACAGGGGGGGACTGAAGCTTTCTTT. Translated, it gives CASSRQGGTEAFF.

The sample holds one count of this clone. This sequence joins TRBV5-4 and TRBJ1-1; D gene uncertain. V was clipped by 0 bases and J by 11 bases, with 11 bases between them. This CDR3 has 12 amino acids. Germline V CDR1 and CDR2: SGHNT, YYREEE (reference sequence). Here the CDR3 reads CASSLVGVRAFF. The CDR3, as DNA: TGTGCCAGCAGCTTGGTTGGGGTACGGGCTTTCTTT.

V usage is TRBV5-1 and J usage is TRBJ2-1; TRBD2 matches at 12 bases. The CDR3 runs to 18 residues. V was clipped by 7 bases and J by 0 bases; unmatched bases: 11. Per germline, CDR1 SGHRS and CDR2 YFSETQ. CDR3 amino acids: CASHQGLAGYSSYNEQFF. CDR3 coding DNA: TGCGCCAGCCACCAGGGACTAGCGGGCTATAGCTCCTACAATGAGCAGTTCTTC. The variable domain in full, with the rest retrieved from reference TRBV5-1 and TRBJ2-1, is KAGVTQTPRYLIKTRGQQVTLSCSPISGHRSVSWYQQTPGQGLQFLFEYFSETQRNKGNFPGRFSGRQFSNSRSEMNVSTLELGDSALYLCASHQGLAGYSSYNEQFFGPGTRLTVL.

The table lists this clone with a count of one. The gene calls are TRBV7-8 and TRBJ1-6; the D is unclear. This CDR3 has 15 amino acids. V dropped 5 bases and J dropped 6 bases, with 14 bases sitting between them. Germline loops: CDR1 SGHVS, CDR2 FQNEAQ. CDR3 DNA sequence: TGTGCCAGCAGCCCAGGCGTAAGATCTAATTCACCCCTCCACTTT. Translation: CASSPGVRSNSPLHF.

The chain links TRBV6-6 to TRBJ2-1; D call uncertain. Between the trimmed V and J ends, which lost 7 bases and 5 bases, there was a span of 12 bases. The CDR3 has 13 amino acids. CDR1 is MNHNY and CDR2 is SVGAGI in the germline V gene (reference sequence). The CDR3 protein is CASNGMTDNEQFF. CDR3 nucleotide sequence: TGTGCCAGCAATGGGATGACGGACAATGAGCAGTTCTTC.

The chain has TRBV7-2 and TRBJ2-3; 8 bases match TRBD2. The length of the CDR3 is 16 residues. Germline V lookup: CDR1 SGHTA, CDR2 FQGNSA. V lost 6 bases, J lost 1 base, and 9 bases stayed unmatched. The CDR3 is CASRGSRGGRTDTQYF. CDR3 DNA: TGTGCCAGCAGGGGGAGCCGGGGGGGCCGCACAGATACGCAGTATTTT.

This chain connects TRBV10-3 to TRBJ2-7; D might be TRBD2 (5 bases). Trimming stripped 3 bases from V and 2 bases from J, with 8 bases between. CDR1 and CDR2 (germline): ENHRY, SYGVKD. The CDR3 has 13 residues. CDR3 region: CAISDEGTYEQYF. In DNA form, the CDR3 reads TGTGCCATCAGTGACGAGGGTACCTACGAGCAGTACTTC.

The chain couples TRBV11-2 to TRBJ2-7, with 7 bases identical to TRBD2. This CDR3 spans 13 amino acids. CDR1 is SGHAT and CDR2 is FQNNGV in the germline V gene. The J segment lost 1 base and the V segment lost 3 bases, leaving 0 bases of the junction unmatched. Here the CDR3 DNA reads TGTGCCAGCAGCTTGCGGGGGTCCTACGAGCAGTACTTC. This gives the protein CASSLRGSYEQYF.

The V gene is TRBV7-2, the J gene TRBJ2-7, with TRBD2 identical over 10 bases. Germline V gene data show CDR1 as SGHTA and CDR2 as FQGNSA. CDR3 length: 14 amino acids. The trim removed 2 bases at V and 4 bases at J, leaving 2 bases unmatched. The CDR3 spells CASSLSGGAYEQYF. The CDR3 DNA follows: TGTGCCAGCAGCTTAAGCGGGGGGGCTTACGAGCAGTACTTC.

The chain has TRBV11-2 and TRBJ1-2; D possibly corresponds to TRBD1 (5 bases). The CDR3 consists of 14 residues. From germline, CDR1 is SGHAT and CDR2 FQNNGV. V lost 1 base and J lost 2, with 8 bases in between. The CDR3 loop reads CASSLGWDNYGYTF. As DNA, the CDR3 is TGTGCCAGCAGCTTAGGATGGGACAACTATGGCTACACCTTC.

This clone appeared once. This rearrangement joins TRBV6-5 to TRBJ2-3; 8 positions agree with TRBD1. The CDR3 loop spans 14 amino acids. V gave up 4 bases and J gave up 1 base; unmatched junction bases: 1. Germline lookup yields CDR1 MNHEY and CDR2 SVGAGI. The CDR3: CASSWGQGTDTQYF. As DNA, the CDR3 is TGTGCCAGCAGTTGGGGACAGGGCACAGATACGCAGTATTTT.

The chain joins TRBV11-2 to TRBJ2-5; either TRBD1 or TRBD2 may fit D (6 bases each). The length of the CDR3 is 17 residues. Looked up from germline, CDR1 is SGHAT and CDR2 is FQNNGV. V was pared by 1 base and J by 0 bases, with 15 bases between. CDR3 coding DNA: TGTGCCAGCAGCTTAGGTAGTGGGGGGCTAGACCAAGAGACCCAGTACTTC. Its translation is CASSLGSGGLDQETQYF.

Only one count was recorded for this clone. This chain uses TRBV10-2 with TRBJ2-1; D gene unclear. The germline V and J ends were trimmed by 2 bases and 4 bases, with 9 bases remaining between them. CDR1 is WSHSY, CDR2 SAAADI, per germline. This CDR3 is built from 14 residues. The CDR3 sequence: CASSELRLYNEQFF. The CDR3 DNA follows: TGCGCCAGCAGTGAGCTTAGGTTATACAATGAGCAGTTCTTC.

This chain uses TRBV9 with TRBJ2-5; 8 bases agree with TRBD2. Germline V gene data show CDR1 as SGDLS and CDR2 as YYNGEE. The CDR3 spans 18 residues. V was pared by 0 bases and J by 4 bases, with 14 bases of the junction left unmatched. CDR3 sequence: CASSVAPGGDLHGETQYF. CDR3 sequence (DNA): TGTGCCAGCAGCGTAGCTCCCGGGGGGGACCTACACGGAGAGACCCAGTACTTC. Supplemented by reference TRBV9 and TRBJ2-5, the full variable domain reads DSGVTQTPKHLITATGQRVTLRCSPRSGDLSVYWYQQSLDQGLQFLIQYYNGEERAKGNILERFSAQQFPDLHSELNLSSLELGDSALYFCASSVAPGGDLHGETQYFGPGTRLLVL.

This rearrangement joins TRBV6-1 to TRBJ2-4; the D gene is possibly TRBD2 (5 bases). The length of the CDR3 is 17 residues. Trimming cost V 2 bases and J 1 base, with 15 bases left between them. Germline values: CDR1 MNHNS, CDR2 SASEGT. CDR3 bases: TGTGCCAGCAGTGAAATAAGCGCCCGCGGGGCCAAAAACATTCAGTACTTC. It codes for CASSEISARGAKNIQYF.

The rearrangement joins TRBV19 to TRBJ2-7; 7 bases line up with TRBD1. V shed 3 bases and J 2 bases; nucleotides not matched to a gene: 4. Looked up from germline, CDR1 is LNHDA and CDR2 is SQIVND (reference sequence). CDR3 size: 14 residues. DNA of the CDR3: TGTGCCAGTAGTATCCAGGGGGATGCCTACGAGCAGTACTTC. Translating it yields CASSIQGDAYEQYF.

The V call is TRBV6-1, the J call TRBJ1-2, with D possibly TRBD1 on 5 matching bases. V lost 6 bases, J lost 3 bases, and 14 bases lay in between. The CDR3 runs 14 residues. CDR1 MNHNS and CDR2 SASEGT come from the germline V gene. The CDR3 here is CASSRQQGYYGYTF. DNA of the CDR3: TGTGCCAGCAGCCGACAGCAGGGCTACTATGGCTACACCTTC.

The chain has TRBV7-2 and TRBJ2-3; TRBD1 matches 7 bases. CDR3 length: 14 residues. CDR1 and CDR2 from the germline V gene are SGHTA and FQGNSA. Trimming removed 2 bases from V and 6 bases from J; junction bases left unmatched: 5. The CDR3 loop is CASSLRGGLDTQYF. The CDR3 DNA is TGTGCCAGCAGCTTAAGAGGGGGCCTGGATACGCAGTATTTT. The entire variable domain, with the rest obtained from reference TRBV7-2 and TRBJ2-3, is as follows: GAGVSQSPSNKVTEKGKDVELRCDPISGHTALYWYRQSLGQGLEFLIYFQGNSAPDKSGLPSDRFSAERTGGSVSTLTIQRTQQEDSAVYLCASSLRGGLDTQYFGPGTRLTVL.

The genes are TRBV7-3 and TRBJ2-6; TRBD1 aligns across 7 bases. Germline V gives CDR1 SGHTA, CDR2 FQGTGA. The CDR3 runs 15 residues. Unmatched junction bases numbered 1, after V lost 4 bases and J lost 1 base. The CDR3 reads CASSWTGSGANVLTF. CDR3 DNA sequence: TGTGCCAGCAGCTGGACAGGATCTGGGGCCAACGTCCTGACTTTC.

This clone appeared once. The CDR3 loop reads CASSLGHLTLTDTQYF. DNA for the CDR3: TGCGCCAGCAGCTTGGGACACCTAACCCTCACAGATACGCAGTATTTT. This chain connects TRBV5-1 to TRBJ2-3, with D hard to call. The CDR3 sequence is 16 residues long. V was trimmed by 0 bases and J by 2 bases, leaving 13 bases between them. Germline loops: CDR1 SGHRS, CDR2 YFSETQ.

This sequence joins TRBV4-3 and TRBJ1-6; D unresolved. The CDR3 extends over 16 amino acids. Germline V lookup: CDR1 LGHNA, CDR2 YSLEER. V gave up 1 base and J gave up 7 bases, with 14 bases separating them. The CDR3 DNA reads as TGCGCCAGCAGCCAAGCCGTCCAGCAGCGGAATTCACCCCTCCACTTT. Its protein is CASSQAVQQRNSPLHF.

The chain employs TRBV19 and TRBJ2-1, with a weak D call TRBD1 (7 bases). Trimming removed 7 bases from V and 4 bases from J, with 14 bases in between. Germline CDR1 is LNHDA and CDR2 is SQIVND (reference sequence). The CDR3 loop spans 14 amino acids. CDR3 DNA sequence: TGTGCCAGTACCCGACAGGGAGGTTACAATGAGCAGTTCTTC. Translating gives CASTRQGGYNEQFF.

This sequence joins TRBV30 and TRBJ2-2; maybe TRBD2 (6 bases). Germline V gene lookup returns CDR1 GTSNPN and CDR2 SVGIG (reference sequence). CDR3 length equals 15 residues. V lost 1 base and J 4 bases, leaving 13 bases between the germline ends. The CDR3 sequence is CAWSGFSGGTGELFF. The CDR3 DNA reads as TGTGCCTGGAGTGGCTTTAGCGGCGGCACCGGGGAGCTGTTTTTT.

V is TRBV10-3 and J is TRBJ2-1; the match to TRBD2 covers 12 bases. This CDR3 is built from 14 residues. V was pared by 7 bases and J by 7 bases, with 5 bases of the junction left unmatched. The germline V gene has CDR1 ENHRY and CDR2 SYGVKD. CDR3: CAINPSGGDNEQFF. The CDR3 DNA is TGTGCCATCAACCCTAGCGGGGGGGATAATGAGCAGTTCTTC.